The clone carrying this TCR beta chain was counted a few times. Authors' methods: Reference gene primer amplification gave nucleated cell count estimates. The protocol was immunoSEQ multiplex PCR, while the TCRdb copy is restricted to in-frame clones and leaves out a portion. The DNA was the basis for D and trimming; V, J and clone size are from that table. The table includes 150,000 to 190,000 clones, 76% detected once. Looked up from germline, CDR1 is SGHTS and CDR2 is YDEGEE. With V trimmed by 5 bases and J by 4 bases, 7 bases remained unmatched. This CDR3 spans 14 amino acids. The sample is drawn from a study of blood T cell repertoires in COVID-19. Study background: Sites in the United States, Italy and Spain provided acute and convalescent COVID-19 samples. T cells, B-cell-depleted T cells, or PBMCs provided the cDNA or gDNA that served as material.

This clonotype was sampled from a woman over 75 with acute or convalescent COVID-19. This chain links TRBV5-8 with TRBJ2-7, with 9 nucleotides matching TRBD1. Sequenced sample: peripheral blood. The CDR3 spells CASRATGGSYEQYF. The DNA for the CDR3 is TGTGCCAGCAGAGCTACAGGGGGCTCTTACGAGCAGTACTTC.